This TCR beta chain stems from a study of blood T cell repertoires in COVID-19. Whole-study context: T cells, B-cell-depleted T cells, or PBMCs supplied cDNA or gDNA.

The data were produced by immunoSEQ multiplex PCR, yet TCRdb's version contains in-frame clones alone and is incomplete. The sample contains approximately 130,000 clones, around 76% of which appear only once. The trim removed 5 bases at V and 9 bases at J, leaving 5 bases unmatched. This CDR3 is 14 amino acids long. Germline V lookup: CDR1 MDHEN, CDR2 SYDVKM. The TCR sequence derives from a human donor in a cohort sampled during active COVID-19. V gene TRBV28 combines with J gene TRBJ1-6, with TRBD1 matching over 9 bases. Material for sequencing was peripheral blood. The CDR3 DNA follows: TGTGCCAGCAGTCCCGGGACAGGGATTTCACCCCTCCACTTT. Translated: CASSPGTGISPLHF.